The 18 T cell receptor beta chains reported below all come from one sample, sequenced in a study of T cells in Graves' hyperthyroidism and ophthalmopathy. TCR beta CDR3 region amplification was performed from RNA transcripts. Researchers ran a first-round RT-PCR on the TCR CDR3 using the HTBI primer set. TCRdb redid the calling of the multiplex PCR reads with MiXCR, one entry per CDR3 protein. Of approximately 200,000 distinct CDR3 sequences listed, around 20% are singletons. The sample taken for sequencing was blood. The receptor source for this set is a man aged 35 to 55 with Graves' hyperthyroidism.

This clonotype occurred many times. The V call is TRBV7-3, the J call TRBJ1-2; the D is unclear. Germline lookup yields CDR1 SGHTA and CDR2 FQGTGA. This CDR3 contains 15 residues. Trimming pared 2 bases from V and 0 bases from J, leaving 10 bases between. This chain's CDR3 is CASSLRPVTNYGYTF. CDR3 DNA sequence: TGTGCCAGCAGCTTACGGCCCGTAACTAACTATGGCTACACCTTC.

This clonotype was recorded many times. The chain joins TRBV6-5 to TRBJ1-2; D not certain. CDR1 is MNHEY and CDR2 is SVGAGI in the germline V gene. This CDR3 is 16 amino acids long. The ends were cut back, 0 bases at V and 0 bases at J, with 11 bases in the middle. CDR3 in amino acids: CASSYSGTTSNYGYTF. DNA of the CDR3: TGTGCCAGCAGTTACTCTGGCACGACTTCTAACTATGGCTACACCTTC.

The rearrangement links TRBV9 to TRBJ2-3; 8 nucleotides line up with TRBD2. This CDR3 comprises 18 residues. CDR1 is SGDLS, CDR2 YYNGEE, per germline. With V trimmed by 0 bases and J by 4 bases, 13 bases remained unmatched. CDR3 sequence: CASSVALLGGAVSDTQYF. The CDR3 DNA reads TGTGCCAGCAGCGTAGCCCTTCTCGGGGGGGCCGTTTCAGATACGCAGTATTTT.

Ten or more counts support this clonotype. At one of its ends the junction is not consistent with the germline gene, which may arise from a read error. The rearrangement joins TRBV19 to TRBJ2-5; D is ambiguous. CDR1 is LNHDA, CDR2 SQIVND, per germline (reference sequence). The CDR3 is 11 residues long. Here the CDR3 DNA reads TGTGCCAGCAGTATAAAAGAGACCCAGTACTTC. It codes for CASSIKETQYF.

This clonotype has a handful of counts. The chain has TRBV20-1 and TRBJ2-1; a weak D match, TRBD2 (7 bases). Germline V gives CDR1 DFQATT, CDR2 SNEGSKA (reference sequence). This CDR3 contains 13 residues. Trimming took 5 bases from V and 7 from J, leaving 15 bases between them. The CDR3 is CSAGGEGGNEQFF. Written as DNA, the CDR3 is TGCAGTGCTGGGGGGGAGGGGGGGAATGAGCAGTTCTTC.

This clonotype showed up many times. V is TRBV3-1 and J is TRBJ1-1; 9 bases fit TRBD1. Germline CDR1 reads LGHDT; CDR2 reads YNNKEL (reference sequence). This CDR3 has 13 residues. V lost 2 bases, J lost 8 bases, and 3 bases stayed unmatched. The CDR3 region is CASSQRGTGEAFF. In DNA form, the CDR3 reads TGTGCCAGCAGCCAACGAGGGACAGGGGAAGCTTTCTTT.

This clonotype was counted ten times or more. The chain links TRBV20-1 to TRBJ2-7; TRBD2 agrees at 9 bases. Germline trimming cut 3 bases from V and 2 bases from J; bases unmatched to any gene: 11. CDR1 DFQATT and CDR2 SNEGSKA come from the germline V gene (reference sequence). The length of the CDR3 is 16 residues. CDR3 nucleotide sequence: TGCAGTGCTAGGCAACTTATAGCGGGGGCAACCTACGAGCAGTACTTC. It is translated as CSARQLIAGATYEQYF.

In this sample, this clonotype turned up a few times. The chain carries TRBV9 and TRBJ2-7; 15 nucleotides match TRBD2. The germline gives CDR1 SGDLS, CDR2 YYNGEE. V dropped 4 bases and J dropped 3; count of bases not matched to a gene: 11. The CDR3 runs 18 residues. In nucleotides, the CDR3 is TGTGCCAGCAGCCCAAACCCGGGACTAGCGGGGGGAGGCTACGAGCAGTACTTC. It specifies CASSPNPGLAGGGYEQYF. The variable domain in full, with the rest retrieved from reference TRBV9 and TRBJ2-7, is DSGVTQTPKHLITATGQRVTLRCSPRSGDLSVYWYQQSLDQGLQFLIQYYNGEERAKGNILERFSAQQFPDLHSELNLSSLELGDSALYFCASSPNPGLAGGGYEQYFGPGTRLTVT.

In its sample, this clonotype was seen many times. The chain combines TRBV4-2 with TRBJ2-5, with TRBD2 as a possible D gene (6 bases). The germline V gene encodes CDR1 LGHNA and CDR2 YNFKEQ. V was clipped by 0 bases and J by 1 base, with 9 bases between them. CDR3 size: 15 residues. CDR3 sequence: CASSQDGGPQETQYF. DNA for the CDR3: TGTGCCAGCAGCCAAGATGGAGGGCCCCAAGAGACCCAGTACTTC.

The chain uses TRBV19 and TRBJ1-2, with 8 bases aligning to TRBD1. CDR1 and CDR2 (germline): LNHDA, SQIVND (reference sequence). This CDR3 is built from 18 residues. V dropped 5 bases and J dropped 4; count of bases not matched to a gene: 18. The CDR3 DNA reads TGTGCCAGTAGTTTCGGGGGGACAGGACGAAAGAGATCCTATGGCTACACCTTC. Amino acid sequence: CASSFGGTGRKRSYGYTF.

This clonotype showed up many times. The chain employs TRBV6-1 and TRBJ1-3, with a tentative D call TRBD1 (5 bases). Trimming left V 6 bases short and J 6 bases short, with 27 bases between. This CDR3 region has 18 residues. CDR1 is MNHNS and CDR2 is SASEGT in the germline V gene. The CDR3 bases are TGTGCCAGCAGGGGACCGGTGGGGAACAGCATAGTCTTAAACACCATATATTTT. Its protein product is CASRGPVGNSIVLNTIYF.

The table lists this clonotype with many counts. Compared with germline, one end of the junction differs, possibly owing to a read error. The rearrangement links TRBV12-3 or TRBV12-4 to TRBJ2-3, with D unclear. The length of the CDR3 is 13 residues. Here the CDR3 reads CASSLGGADTQYF. CDR3 DNA: TGTGCCAGCAGCTTAGGTGGCGCAGATACGCAGTATTTT.

In its sample, this clonotype was seen many times. The chain is built from TRBV12-3 or TRBV12-4 and TRBJ2-7; 9 bases align to TRBD1. The CDR3 is 13 amino acids. V lost 6 bases and J lost 6; bases outside the gene matches: 6. CDR3 DNA: TGTGCCAGCAGCCCAGGGACAGGGCTCGAGCAGTACTTC. It specifies CASSPGTGLEQYF.

The table lists this clonotype with a few counts. The CDR3 bases are TGCGCCAGCAGCCAAGAAAACATCACGGGGGCCCAGTACTTC. This sequence encodes CASSQENITGAQYF. J is TRBJ2-5 and V is TRBV4-3; TRBD2 might be the D (6 bases). The V and J ends lost 0 bases and 9 bases respectively, with 14 bases between them. The CDR3 has 14 amino acids. From germline, CDR1 is LGHNA and CDR2 YSLEER.

This clonotype has a single count. The chain has TRBV7-6 and TRBJ2-1, with TRBD1 identical over 9 bases. The V and J ends lost 4 bases and 9 bases, in that order; junction bases with no gene match: 7. CDR3 length: 14 residues. Looked up from germline, CDR1 is SGHVS and CDR2 is FNYEAQ. The CDR3 reads CASSYGQGRFEQFF. The CDR3, as DNA: TGTGCCAGCAGCTATGGACAGGGGCGATTTGAGCAGTTCTTC.

This clonotype appeared many times. The chain uses TRBV5-1 and TRBJ2-1, with D possibly matching TRBD1 (6 bases). Germline V gene data show CDR1 as SGHRS and CDR2 as YFSETQ. The CDR3 is 15 amino acids. V lost 1 base and J 6 bases, leaving 14 bases between the germline ends. CDR3 coding DNA: TGCGCCAGCAGCTTGATCGGACAGTTTTCCAATGAGCAGTTCTTC. Amino acids: CASSLIGQFSNEQFF.

This clonotype was seen a handful of times. V gene TRBV11-3 combines with J gene TRBJ1-6; TRBD1 might be the D (6 bases). CDR3 size: 16 residues. V lost 4 bases and J 2 bases, leaving 12 bases between the germline ends. The germline gives CDR1 SGHNT, CDR2 YENEEA. CDR3 nucleotides: TGTGCCAGCAGCTGTGACAGGACAACCTATAATTCACCCCTCCACTTT. Its translation is CASSCDRTTYNSPLHF.

The chain combines TRBV2 with TRBJ1-5; D not certain. CDR3 length: 12 residues. V gave up 8 bases and J gave up 4 bases, with 9 bases separating them. Per germline, CDR1 SNHLY and CDR2 FYNNEI. This CDR3 is CASQTGNQPQHF. DNA of the CDR3: TGTGCCAGCCAGACTGGGAATCAGCCCCAGCATTTT.